The source of this TCR beta chain is a study of blood T cell repertoires in COVID-19. Study-level information: Italy, Spain and the United States were the sources of the convalescent and acute COVID-19 samples.

Authors' analysis steps: By means of reference gene primer amplification, nucleated cell counts were estimated. Libraries were prepared by immunoSEQ multiplex PCR; TCRdb keeps only in-frame clonotypes and omits some of them. V and J calls and clone size are as listed in that table; D and trimming were resolved from the DNA. Of fewer than 300,000 clones in the sample, 65% to 90% are singletons; the top ten hold approximately 10%. Germline CDR1 MNHEY, CDR2 SVGAGI. The V segment lost 6 bases and the J segment 3 bases; nucleotides outside the gene matches: 2. There are 14 residues in the CDR3. The Seattle site enrolled patients during active infection and followed them longitudinally.

The chain employs TRBV6-5 and TRBJ1-4; 9 bases fit TRBD1. The TCR sequence derives from a man aged 45 to 65 with COVID-19, enrolled during active disease. The material sequenced was peripheral blood. Written as DNA, the CDR3 is TGTGCCAGCAGACGACAGGGGGCTAATGAAAAACTGTTTTTT. Its translation: CASRRQGANEKLFF.